This TCR beta chain appears in the sequencing data of a study of immune evolution from preneoplasia to lung adenocarcinoma. Using immunoSEQ multiplex PCR, the repertoire was profiled, and TCRdb retains in-frame clones only, with some absent. The profile shows about 10,000 clones, about four fifths of them singletons. CDR1 and CDR2 (germline): MNHEY, SVGAGI. V was clipped by 0 bases and J by 0 bases, with 6 bases between them. This CDR3 is built from 14 residues. The sample comprised FFPE minimally invasive lung adenocarcinoma tissue. The V call is TRBV6-5, the J call TRBJ2-7; D is unresolved. This receptor was identified in a person aged 65-85 years with lung adenocarcinoma. Some clones in this sample may be carry-over from other donors' samples. CDR3 DNA: TGTGCCAGCAGTTACTCATTCGACTCCTACGAGCAGTACTTC. Residues: CASSYSFDSYEQYF.